Shown below are 24 T cell receptor beta chains from a single sample sequenced in a study of blood T cell repertoires in COVID-19. Repertoires were generated with immunoSEQ multiplex PCR, while TCRdb's copy carries only in-frame clones and drops some. The sample consists of 150,000 to 200,000 clones, about 86% of them appearing once. What was sequenced was peripheral blood. The receptors here all came from a woman aged 55-70 years with COVID-19, enrolled during active disease.

The rearrangement uses TRBV21-1 and TRBJ2-3; the tabulated D call, TRBD1, remains unverified against the DNA. TRBV21-1 is a listed pseudogene. The CDR3 loop spans 19 amino acids. The CDR3 DNA reads TGTGCCAGCATTCCTGCCGGGACAGGGGCGCCTCCTGGGACAGATACGCAGTATTTT. Protein: CASIPAGTGAPPGTDTQYF.

Remarks on this clone: Other DNA sequences of this sample code for an identical CDR3. This chain links TRBV27 with TRBJ1-2; TRBD1 is a possible D gene (5 bases). The CDR3 totals 14 residues. V was shortened by 0 bases and J by 2 bases, with 7 bases between the two germline ends. From germline, CDR1 is MNHEY and CDR2 SMNVEV (reference sequence). Here the CDR3 reads CASSLSSGNYGYTF. The CDR3 bases are TGTGCCAGCAGTTTATCCTCAGGGAACTATGGCTACACCTTC.

This rearrangement joins TRBV27 to TRBJ2-7; 10 bases are a match to TRBD1. Trimming at V came to 4 bases and at J to 2 bases, leaving 5 bases not matched to a gene. The CDR3 sequence is 15 residues long. Germline assignment: CDR1 MNHEY and CDR2 SMNVEV (reference sequence). CDR3 nucleotide sequence: TGTGCCAGCAGTTCCCGGGACAGGGGAACCTACGAGCAGTACTTC. Its protein product is CASSSRDRGTYEQYF.

This clone was counted only a few times. The chain uses TRBV19 and TRBJ1-3, with D perhaps matching TRBD1 (5 bases). This CDR3 spans 18 amino acids. Germline V gives CDR1 LNHDA, CDR2 SQIVND (reference sequence). Between the trimmed V and J ends, which lost 3 bases and 0 bases, there was a span of 18 bases. The CDR3 DNA reads TGTGCCAGTAGTATGTCCAGGGTATCAGTCGCCTCTGGAAACACCATATATTTT. The encoded protein is CASSMSRVSVASGNTIYF.

The chain is built from TRBV27 and TRBJ1-3, with D possibly matching TRBD1 (6 bases). CDR1 MNHEY and CDR2 SMNVEV come from the germline V gene (reference sequence). The CDR3 runs to 17 residues. V was shortened by 5 bases and J by 2 bases, with 19 bases between the two germline ends. The CDR3 region is CASSILPRGLAGNTIYF. The CDR3 DNA reads as TGTGCCAGCAGTATCCTGCCGCGGGGGCTGGCTGGAAACACCATATATTTT.

The gene calls are TRBV6-1 and TRBJ2-5, with 7 bases lining up with TRBD1. Losses at the gene ends were 0 bases for V and 5 bases for J; bases not matched to a gene: 6. The CDR3 is 15 amino acids. Looked up from germline, CDR1 is MNHNS and CDR2 is SASEGT. CDR3 protein: CASSEAQGTMETQYF. The CDR3 nucleotides are TGTGCCAGCAGTGAAGCACAGGGGACCATGGAGACCCAGTACTTC.

J is TRBJ2-4 and V is TRBV5-4; the match to TRBD1 covers 10 bases. In germline, CDR1 is SGHNT, CDR2 YYREEE (reference sequence). The V segment lost 4 bases and the J segment 1 base; nucleotides outside the gene matches: 5. This CDR3 is 16 amino acids long. The CDR3 sequence: CASSAGTGDAKNIQYF. The CDR3 DNA reads as TGTGCCAGCAGCGCCGGGACAGGGGACGCCAAAAACATTCAGTACTTC.

This chain links TRBV3-1 (or the pseudogene TRBV3-2) with TRBJ1-2; a possible D gene is TRBD1 (5 bases). This CDR3 has 16 amino acids. V shed 4 bases and J shed 6 bases, with 21 bases lying between them. The germline V gene encodes CDR1 LGHDT and CDR2 YNNKEL (reference sequence). The CDR3 here is CASSLIDRTLPDGYTF. CDR3 coding DNA: TGTGCCAGCAGCCTAATCGACAGAACCCTTCCCGATGGCTACACCTTC.

This chain links TRBV6-2 or TRBV6-3 with TRBJ2-7, with 11 bases identical to TRBD2. Germline CDR1 reads MNHEY; CDR2 reads SVGEGT. V lost 5 bases to trimming and J lost 2 bases; unmatched junction nucleotides: 2. The CDR3 is made up of 14 amino acids. CDR3 residues: CASSILAGAYEQYF. The CDR3 nucleotides are TGTGCCAGCAGTATACTAGCGGGGGCCTACGAGCAGTACTTC.

This sequence joins TRBV30 and TRBJ1-2, with 8 positions matching TRBD1. Per germline, CDR1 GTSNPN and CDR2 SVGIG (reference sequence). This CDR3 is built from 13 residues. J was trimmed by 8 bases and V by 1 base; bases with no gene match: 6. The CDR3 loop is CAWSAQGARGYTF. DNA of the CDR3: TGTGCCTGGAGTGCCCAGGGGGCTAGGGGCTACACCTTC. The full variable domain, its missing parts supplied by reference TRBV30 and TRBJ1-2, is SQTIHQWPATLVQPVGSPLSLECTVEGTSNPNLYWYRQAAGRGLQLLFYSVGIGQISSEVPQNLSASRPQDRQFILSSKKLLLSDSGFYLCAWSAQGARGYTFGSGTRLTVV.

This chain links TRBV6-2 or TRBV6-3 with TRBJ2-7; possibly TRBD1 for D (6 bases). The CDR3 covers 12 residues. Germline V gene lookup returns CDR1 MNHEY and CDR2 SVGEGT. V dropped 6 bases and J dropped 2 bases, with 8 bases sitting between them. The CDR3 sequence is CASSGQTYEQYF. The DNA of the CDR3 is TGTGCCAGCAGCGGACAGACCTACGAGCAGTACTTC.

The chain uses TRBV19 and TRBJ2-7; maybe TRBD1 (6 bases). Germline V gene lookup returns CDR1 LNHDA and CDR2 SQIVND (reference sequence). CDR3 length: 14 amino acids. Trimming removed 5 bases at V and 0 bases at J, with 11 bases between. CDR3 nucleotides: TGTGCCAGTAGTCGTCGGGACAACTCCTACGAGCAGTACTTC. The encoded protein is CASSRRDNSYEQYF.

The chain employs TRBV9 and TRBJ2-3, with D possibly TRBD2 on 6 matching bases. The CDR3 is 16 amino acids. V lost 3 bases and J lost 2, with 16 bases in between. Germline V gene sequence: CDR1 SGDLS, CDR2 YYNGEE. The CDR3 reads CASSDWKGGDTDTQYF. Here the CDR3 DNA reads TGTGCCAGCAGCGACTGGAAGGGAGGAGACACAGATACGCAGTATTTT. The whole variable domain, remainder taken from reference TRBV9 and TRBJ2-3, is DSGVTQTPKHLITATGQRVTLRCSPRSGDLSVYWYQQSLDQGLQFLIQYYNGEERAKGNILERFSAQQFPDLHSELNLSSLELGDSALYFCASSDWKGGDTDTQYFGPGTRLTVL.

This clone was observed a handful of times. The chain combines TRBV7-8 with TRBJ1-4; D uncertain. V was cut by 5 bases and J by 6 bases, with 16 bases left in between. Germline V gene data show CDR1 as SGHVS and CDR2 as FQNEAQ. This CDR3 has 15 residues. In DNA, the CDR3 is TGTGCCAGCAGCCTGACAAGGAAGCAGTATGAAAAACTGTTTTTT. Its translation: CASSLTRKQYEKLFF.

V and J are TRBV6-5 and TRBJ1-2, with TRBD1 as a possible D gene (6 bases). This CDR3 is 14 amino acids long. Germline CDR1 and CDR2: MNHEY and SVGAGI. Trimming shortened V by 5 bases and J by 2 bases, and 12 bases separated the two germline ends. CDR3 amino acids: CASSLRQVNYGYTF. The CDR3 DNA follows: TGTGCCAGCAGTCTCAGACAGGTCAACTATGGCTACACCTTC.

This rearrangement joins TRBV11-1 to TRBJ1-6; D gene uncertain. V shed 4 bases and J shed 8 bases, with 15 bases lying between them. Germline lookup yields CDR1 SGHAT and CDR2 FQDESV (reference sequence). The CDR3 consists of 15 residues. This CDR3 reads CASSSHGEGYSPLHF. In DNA, the CDR3 is TGTGCCAGCAGCTCCCACGGGGAGGGTTATTCACCCCTCCACTTT.

The V call is TRBV19, the J call TRBJ1-4, with D unclear. Germline V gene lookup returns CDR1 LNHDA and CDR2 SQIVND (reference sequence). This CDR3 has 14 amino acids. Trimming cost V 3 bases and J 5 bases, with 10 bases left between them. The CDR3: CASSMRQANEKLFF. DNA for the CDR3: TGTGCCAGTAGTATGCGGCAAGCGAATGAAAAACTGTTTTTT.

The chain links TRBV19 to TRBJ2-7; the D gene is possibly TRBD1 (6 bases). Between the trimmed V and J ends, which lost 4 bases and 0 bases, there was a span of 13 bases. Germline assignment: CDR1 LNHDA and CDR2 SQIVND (reference sequence). The CDR3 consists of 15 residues. The chain's CDR3 is CASSTRQDRSYEQYF. CDR3 coding DNA: TGTGCCAGTAGTACCAGACAGGACCGCTCCTACGAGCAGTACTTC.

The rearrangement joins TRBV7-2 to TRBJ1-6; D is ambiguous. The V gene's germline CDR1 is SGHTA and CDR2 FQGNSA. This CDR3 is 15 amino acids long. Trimming shortened V by 6 bases and J by 5 bases, and 14 bases separated the two germline ends. CDR3 nucleotide sequence: TGTGCCAGCAGTTTATCTGAAGGAGATAATTCACCCCTCCACTTT. It yields the protein CASSLSEGDNSPLHF.

The sample holds a few counts of this clone. Compared with germline, one end of the junction differs, possibly owing to a read error. The DNA of the CDR3 is TGTGCTAGCAGCTTAGCGGAGACTAGCGGGAATCAAATCTACGAGCAGTACTTC. This codes for CASSLAETSGNQIYEQYF. The chain couples TRBV7-7 to TRBJ2-7; 11 bases align to TRBD2. Per the germline V gene, CDR1 is SSHAT and CDR2 is FNYEAQ (reference sequence). CDR3 length: 18 residues.

The genes are TRBV7-9 and TRBJ1-5, with D uncertain. Germline V gene sequence: CDR1 SEHNR, CDR2 FQNEAQ (reference sequence). The CDR3 is 13 residues long. With 0 bases removed from V and 7 bases from J, the gap between germline ends came to 7 bases. The CDR3 nucleotides are TGTGCCAGCAGCTTAGCCGGTTCACAGCCCCAGCATTTT. It codes for CASSLAGSQPQHF.

This clone occurred a few times. V gene TRBV2 combines with J gene TRBJ1-6; a weak D match, TRBD1 (5 bases). The CDR3 length is 14 residues. The V gene's germline CDR1 is SNHLY and CDR2 FYNNEI. The V gene lost 8 bases and the J gene lost 7 bases, with 15 bases spanning the gap. CDR3 in amino acids: CASCSRVYNSPLHF. In DNA form, the CDR3 reads TGTGCCAGCTGTAGCAGGGTTTACAATTCACCCCTCCACTTT.

This chain joins TRBV27 and TRBJ1-6, with 8 bases lining up with TRBD1. Germline V gene data show CDR1 as MNHEY and CDR2 as SMNVEV (reference sequence). V lost 8 bases to trimming and J lost 0 bases; unmatched junction nucleotides: 6. This CDR3 has 16 residues. The CDR3 protein is CASGYRGSSYNSPLHF. In DNA, the CDR3 is TGTGCCAGCGGTTACAGGGGGAGCTCCTATAATTCACCCCTCCACTTT.

The chain links TRBV7-2 to TRBJ1-5; TRBD1 matches 9 bases. The germline V gene has CDR1 SGHTA and CDR2 FQGNSA. The length of the CDR3 is 15 residues. Losses at the gene ends were 5 bases for V and 1 base for J; bases not matched to a gene: 3. Written as DNA, the CDR3 is TGTGCCAGCAGCCCCGGGACAGGGAGCAATCAGCCCCAGCATTTT. This gives the protein CASSPGTGSNQPQHF.